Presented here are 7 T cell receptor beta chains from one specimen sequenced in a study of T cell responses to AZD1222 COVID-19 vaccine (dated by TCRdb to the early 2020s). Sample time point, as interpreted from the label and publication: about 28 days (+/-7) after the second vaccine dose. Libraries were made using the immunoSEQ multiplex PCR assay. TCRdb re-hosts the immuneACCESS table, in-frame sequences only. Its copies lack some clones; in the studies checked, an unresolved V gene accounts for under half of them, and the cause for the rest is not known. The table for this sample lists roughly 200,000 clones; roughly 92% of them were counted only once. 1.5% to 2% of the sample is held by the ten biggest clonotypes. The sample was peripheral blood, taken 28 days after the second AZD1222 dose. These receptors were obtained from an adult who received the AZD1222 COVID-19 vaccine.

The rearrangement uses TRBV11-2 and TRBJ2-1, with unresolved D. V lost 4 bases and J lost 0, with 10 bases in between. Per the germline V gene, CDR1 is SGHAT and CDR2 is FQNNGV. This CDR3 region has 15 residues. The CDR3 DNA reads TGTGCCAGCAGCTCCTTTCCCGGCTCCTACAATGAGCAGTTCTTC. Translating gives CASSSFPGSYNEQFF.

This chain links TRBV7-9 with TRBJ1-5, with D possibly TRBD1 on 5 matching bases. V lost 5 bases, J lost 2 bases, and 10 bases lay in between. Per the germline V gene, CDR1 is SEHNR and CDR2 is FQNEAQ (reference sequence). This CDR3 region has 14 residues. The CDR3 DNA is TGTGCCAGCAGCGAAGGGGCAGGCAATCAGCCCCAGCATTTT. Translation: CASSEGAGNQPQHF.

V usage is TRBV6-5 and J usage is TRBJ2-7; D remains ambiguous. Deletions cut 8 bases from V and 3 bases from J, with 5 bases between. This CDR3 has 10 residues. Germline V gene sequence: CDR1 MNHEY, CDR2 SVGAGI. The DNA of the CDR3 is TGTGCCAGCGGGGACTACGAGCAGTACTTC. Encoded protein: CASGDYEQYF.

The CDR3 sequence: CASSQDRGGNQPQHF. The CDR3, as DNA: TGTGCCAGCTCACAGGACAGGGGAGGCAATCAGCCCCAGCATTTT. The V gene is TRBV18, the J gene TRBJ1-5, with TRBD1 identical over 9 bases. The CDR3 runs 15 residues. CDR1 and CDR2 (germline): KGHSH, LQKENI. Trimming took 4 bases from V and 2 from J; bases not matched to a gene: 3.

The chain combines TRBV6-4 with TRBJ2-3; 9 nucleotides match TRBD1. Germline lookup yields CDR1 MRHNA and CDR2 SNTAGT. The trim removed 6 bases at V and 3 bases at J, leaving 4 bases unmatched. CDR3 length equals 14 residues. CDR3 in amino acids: CASRRTGDTDTQYF. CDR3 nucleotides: TGTGCCAGCAGGAGGACAGGGGATACAGATACGCAGTATTTT.

CDR3 bases: TGTGCCAGCAGCCAGCAGTCTGGGCGGACAGGGCATGGCTACACCTTC. Translated: CASSQQSGRTGHGYTF. This sequence joins TRBV11-2 and TRBJ1-2; 8 bases are a match to TRBD1. From germline, CDR1 is SGHAT and CDR2 FQNNGV. The V segment lost 5 bases and the J segment 6 bases; nucleotides outside the gene matches: 14. CDR3 length: 16 amino acids.

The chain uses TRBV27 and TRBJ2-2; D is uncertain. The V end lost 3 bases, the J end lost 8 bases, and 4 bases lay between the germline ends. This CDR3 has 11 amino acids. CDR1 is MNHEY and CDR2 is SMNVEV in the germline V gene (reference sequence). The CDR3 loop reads CASSFAGELFF. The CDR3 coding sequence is TGTGCCAGCAGTTTTGCTGGGGAGCTGTTTTTT.